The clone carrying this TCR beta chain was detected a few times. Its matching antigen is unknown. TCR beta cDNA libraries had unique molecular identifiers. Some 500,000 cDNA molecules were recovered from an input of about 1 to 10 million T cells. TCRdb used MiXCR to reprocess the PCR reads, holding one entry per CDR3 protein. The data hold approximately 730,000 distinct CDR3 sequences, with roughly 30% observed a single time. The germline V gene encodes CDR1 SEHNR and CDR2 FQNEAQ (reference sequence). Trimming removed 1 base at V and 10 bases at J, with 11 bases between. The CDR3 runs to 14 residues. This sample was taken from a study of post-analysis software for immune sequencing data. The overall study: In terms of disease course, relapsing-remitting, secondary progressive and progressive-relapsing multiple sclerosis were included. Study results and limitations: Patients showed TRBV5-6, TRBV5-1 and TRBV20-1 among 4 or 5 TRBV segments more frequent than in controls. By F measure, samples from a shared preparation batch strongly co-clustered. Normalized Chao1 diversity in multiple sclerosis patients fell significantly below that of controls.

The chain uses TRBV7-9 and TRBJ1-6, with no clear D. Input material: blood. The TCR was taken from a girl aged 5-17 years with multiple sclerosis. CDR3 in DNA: TGTGCCAGCAGCTTAGACGGGGTACACTCACCCCTCCACTTT. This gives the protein CASSLDGVHSPLHF.